This T cell receptor beta chain was sequenced during a study of blood T cell repertoires in COVID-19. As for the study in general: Acute-phase and convalescent COVID-19 samples originated in the United States, Italy and Spain. T cells, B-cell-depleted T cells, or PBMCs supplied cDNA or gDNA.

Assay used: immunoSEQ multiplex PCR; TCRdb lists only in-frame clones, some missing. The sample lists 250,000 or so clones; around 87% were seen once. CDR1 is LGHNA, CDR2 YSLEER, per germline. CDR3 length: 14 residues. V dropped 4 bases and J dropped 1 base, with 10 bases sitting between them. The receptor's source is a woman aged 40 to 50 who had recovered from COVID-19. This chain connects TRBV4-3 to TRBJ1-2; D is possibly TRBD1 (5 bases). The sequencing sample was made of peripheral blood. Here the CDR3 DNA reads TGCGCCAGCAGCCGACTAGGGGTTAACTATGGCTACACCTTC. Amino acids: CASSRLGVNYGYTF.